One sample yielded the 30 T cell receptor beta chains listed below, sequenced in a study of blood T cells in healthy people across ages. A J-beta primer mix and a sample-barcoded 5' primer were used in a second PCR of roughly 7 to 12 cycles. MiXCR was run by TCRdb on the 5' RACE reads, yielding one entry per CDR3 protein. The sample lists around 1.5 million distinct CDR3 sequences, approximately 59% seen once, with more than 6% in the top ten. Sequencing was carried out using blood. The source of these receptors is a man between 18 and 35 years old in good health.

V usage is TRBV7-2 and J usage is TRBJ2-3; 7 nucleotides line up with TRBD2. The junction had 9 bases not matched to a gene; V was cut back by 5 bases and J by 1 base. Per germline, CDR1 SGHTA and CDR2 FQGNSA. CDR3 length: 16 residues. CDR3 DNA sequence: TGTGCCAGCAGCCTGGGGGGGAGGGCTGGCACAGATACGCAGTATTTT. It translates to CASSLGGRAGTDTQYF.

The rearrangement links TRBV12-3 or TRBV12-4 to TRBJ2-5; unclear D gene. The V and J ends lost 6 bases and 1 base respectively, with 18 bases between them. This CDR3 has 16 residues. In nucleotides, the CDR3 is TGTGCCAGCAGACCATTTTGGGTTGGATTCCAAGAGACCCAGTACTTC. Translating gives CASRPFWVGFQETQYF.

The V gene is TRBV29-1, the J gene TRBJ1-4; a weak D match, TRBD1 (6 bases). The CDR3 is 14 amino acids. Germline CDR1 and CDR2: SQVTM and ANQGSEA. V was trimmed by 3 bases and J by 6 bases, leaving 14 bases between them. CDR3 nucleotide sequence: TGCAGCGTTGATTCCCCGGACAGTGATGAAAAACTGTTTTTT. Translated: CSVDSPDSDEKLFF.

The V and J genes are TRBV14 and TRBJ2-5; D call uncertain. CDR1 is SGHDN and CDR2 is FVKESK in the germline V gene. The CDR3 runs to 16 residues. V shed 0 bases and J shed 0 bases, with 11 bases lying between them. CDR3 sequence: CASSQEVAEDQETQYF. CDR3 coding DNA: TGTGCCAGCAGCCAAGAAGTGGCAGAAGACCAAGAGACCCAGTACTTC.

The CDR3 DNA reads as TGTGCCACCAGCAGAGTAGACAGACTGTCGAGCACCGGGGAGCTGTTTTTT. Protein: CATSRVDRLSSTGELFF. The rearrangement links TRBV15 to TRBJ2-2; a possible D gene is TRBD1 (5 bases). CDR1 and CDR2 (germline): LNHNV, YYDKDF (reference sequence). This CDR3 is built from 17 residues. Between the trimmed V and J ends, which lost 1 base and 4 bases, there was a span of 16 bases.

This clonotype was detected only once. The gene calls are TRBV4-1 and TRBJ2-4, with 11 bases lining up with TRBD1. V shed 4 bases and J 13 bases; nucleotides not matched to a gene: 9. Germline CDR1 MGHRA, CDR2 YSYEKL. This CDR3 has 14 residues. The CDR3 sequence is CASSLGTGGTKQYF. For the CDR3, the DNA is TGCGCCAGCAGCCTCGGGACAGGGGGTACCAAGCAGTACTTC.

This clonotype was counted between two and nine times. This rearrangement joins TRBV20-1 to TRBJ2-1; TRBD2 matches at 12 bases. The J call may be incorrect, as the DNA end agrees better with TRBJ2-7. The germline gives CDR1 DFQATT, CDR2 SNEGSKA (reference sequence). The CDR3 is 18 residues long. The CDR3 region has the DNA TGCAGTGCTCCCTTCTACCCCGTCCGACTAGCGGGAGCGGCTGAGCAGTACTTC. Encoded protein: CSAPFYPVRLAGAAEQYF.

There are a few counts of this clonotype. CDR3 amino acids: CASSYGSSQPQHF. CDR3 DNA sequence: TGTGCCAGCAGTTACGGTTCAAGTCAGCCCCAGCATTTT. This chain joins TRBV6-5 and TRBJ1-5; unclear D gene. The ends were cut back, 2 bases at V and 6 bases at J, with 8 bases in the middle. The CDR3 consists of 13 residues. Germline assignment: CDR1 MNHEY and CDR2 SVGAGI.

The chain recombines TRBV20-1 with TRBJ2-7; D gene ambiguous. Germline values: CDR1 DFQATT, CDR2 SNEGSKA (reference sequence). This CDR3 contains 12 residues. V was clipped by 1 base and J by 6 bases, with 10 bases between them. The DNA of the CDR3 is TGCAGTGCTAGAGCTAGAATGGGCGAGCAGTACTTC. Translated, it gives CSARARMGEQYF.

The V and J genes are TRBV27 and TRBJ1-2; unclear D gene. The CDR3 has 13 amino acids. V was pared by 3 bases and J by 6 bases, with 11 bases between. The V gene's germline CDR1 is MNHEY and CDR2 SMNVEV (reference sequence). CDR3 protein: CASSLLPTDGYTF. Here the CDR3 DNA reads TGTGCCAGCAGTTTGCTACCTACCGATGGCTACACCTTC.

V gene TRBV5-5 combines with J gene TRBJ2-3; D tentatively reads TRBD1 or TRBD2 (5 bases each). V lost 4 bases and J 4 bases, leaving 19 bases between the germline ends. Germline V CDR1 and CDR2: SGHKS, YYEKEE (reference sequence). The CDR3 sequence is 16 residues long. The CDR3, as DNA: TGTGCCAGCAGCCGAGACAGCCACCGGACTTCAGATACGCAGTATTTT. Its protein product is CASSRDSHRTSDTQYF.

In regard to this clonotype: The junction differs from germline at one of its ends, possibly a read error. This chain joins TRBV5-1 and TRBJ2-5; D unresolved. Germline V gives CDR1 SGHRS, CDR2 YFSETQ. The CDR3 runs to 13 residues. This chain's CDR3 is CASSLSEVETQYF. DNA for the CDR3: TGTGCCAGCAGCTTGTCGGAAGTGGAGACCCAGTACTTC.

The chain carries TRBV27 and TRBJ1-2; D gene unclear. V lost 1 base to trimming and J lost 8 bases, with 11 bases between them. The CDR3 extends over 13 amino acids. Per the germline V gene, CDR1 is MNHEY and CDR2 is SMNVEV (reference sequence). CDR3 in DNA: TGTGCCAGCAGTTTATTAGGGTTGGAGGGCTACACCTTC. Translating gives CASSLLGLEGYTF.

V and J are TRBV6-5 and TRBJ2-1, with D unresolved. From germline, CDR1 is MNHEY and CDR2 SVGAGI. With 8 bases removed from V and 5 bases from J, the gap between germline ends came to 10 bases. This CDR3 contains 12 residues. As DNA, the CDR3 is TGTGCCAGCTTGGGCGTCCACAATGAGCAGTTCTTC. Protein product: CASLGVHNEQFF.

The V and J genes are TRBV12-3 or TRBV12-4 and TRBJ2-1; 11 nucleotides agree with TRBD2. CDR3 size: 15 residues. The V gene end was trimmed by 5 bases and the J gene end by 2 bases; junction bases not matched to a gene: 2. The CDR3 sequence is CASSRLAGPYNEQFF. The CDR3 DNA reads TGTGCCAGCAGTCGACTAGCGGGGCCCTACAATGAGCAGTTCTTC.

The chain recombines TRBV7-9 with TRBJ2-3; 9 nucleotides line up with TRBD1. The V segment lost 7 bases and the J segment 2 bases; nucleotides outside the gene matches: 10. Germline V CDR1 and CDR2: SEHNR, FQNEAQ (reference sequence). CDR3 length: 16 residues. CDR3 bases: TGTGCCAGCATCAGACAGGGACAGGGTAACACAGATACGCAGTATTTT. Translated, it gives CASIRQGQGNTDTQYF.

This chain links TRBV9 with TRBJ2-7; 10 bases are a match to TRBD2. The CDR3 is made up of 15 amino acids. CDR1 and CDR2 from the germline V gene are SGDLS and YYNGEE. Germline trimming cut 3 bases from V and 5 bases from J; bases unmatched to any gene: 8. The CDR3 DNA reads TGTGCCAGCAGCGGAGCGGCTAGCGGGAGCGACGAGCAGTACTTC. Translation: CASSGAASGSDEQYF.

This chain joins TRBV7-2 and TRBJ2-3, with TRBD2 identical over 12 bases. Germline V lookup: CDR1 SGHTA, CDR2 FQGNSA. The CDR3 length is 16 residues. The junction had 8 bases not matched to a gene; V was cut back by 4 bases and J by 6 bases. For the CDR3, the DNA is TGTGCCAGCAGCTCGACTAGCGGGGGTGGGTGGGATACGCAGTATTTT. Translated: CASSSTSGGGWDTQYF.

The chain combines TRBV4-2 with TRBJ2-7; TRBD2 matches 7 bases. The V segment lost 8 bases and the J segment 7 bases; nucleotides outside the gene matches: 17. Per germline, CDR1 LGHNA and CDR2 YNFKEQ. This CDR3 has 15 amino acids. This CDR3 is CASSYAGVGYNEQYF. Written as DNA, the CDR3 is TGTGCCAGCTCCTACGCGGGAGTAGGCTACAATGAGCAGTACTTC.

The chain has TRBV10-3 and TRBJ2-2; 7 bases fit TRBD2. This CDR3 contains 14 residues. The germline V gene encodes CDR1 ENHRY and CDR2 SYGVKD. The trim removed 4 bases at V and 5 bases at J, leaving 4 bases unmatched. The CDR3: CAISGTSGTGELFF. CDR3 coding DNA: TGTGCCATCAGTGGGACTAGTGGGACCGGGGAGCTGTTTTTT.

The gene calls are TRBV12-3 or TRBV12-4 and TRBJ2-1; TRBD2 matches at 10 bases. With 0 bases clipped from V and 11 bases from J, the junction kept 13 bases outside the gene matches. This CDR3 contains 17 residues. Written as DNA, the CDR3 is TGTGCCAGCAGTTTAGCGCAGGGTAGCGGGGGGCAGGGCAAGCAGTTCTTC. Translating gives CASSLAQGSGGQGKQFF.

Here the CDR3 DNA reads TGCAGTGCTAATGAAGGCAGACTTAATGAAAAACTGTTTTTT. This encodes CSANEGRLNEKLFF. The gene calls are TRBV20-1 and TRBJ1-4; D gene uncertain. The CDR3 spans 14 residues. Trimming took 4 bases from V and 4 from J, leaving 13 bases between them. Germline CDR1 reads DFQATT; CDR2 reads SNEGSKA (reference sequence).

The chain couples TRBV7-9 to TRBJ2-6; the D gene is possibly TRBD1 (6 bases). Trimming pared 0 bases from V and 0 bases from J, leaving 15 bases between. Per the germline V gene, CDR1 is SEHNR and CDR2 is FQNEAQ (reference sequence). There are 19 residues in the CDR3. CDR3 region: CASSLALGDISSGANVLTF. DNA of the CDR3: TGTGCCAGCAGCTTAGCGCTCGGGGACATAAGCTCTGGGGCCAACGTCCTGACTTTC.

For this clonotype: This may come from a read error, since a much larger clone is one base off. The V call is TRBV4-3, the J call TRBJ2-3; D is tentatively TRBD1 or TRBD2 (5 bases each). This CDR3 has 16 residues. Looked up from germline, CDR1 is LGHNA and CDR2 is YSLEER. V dropped 2 bases and J dropped 2 bases, with 14 bases sitting between them. For the CDR3, the DNA is TGCGCCAGCAGCCAAACCCCGGGACCTTCCACAGATACGCAGTATTTT. Encoded protein: CASSQTPGPSTDTQYF.

The V gene is TRBV10-3, the J gene TRBJ2-1; 9 positions agree with TRBD1. V lost 2 bases and J lost 7; bases outside the gene matches: 3. The germline CDR1 and CDR2 sequences are ENHRY and SYGVKD. The CDR3 length is 14 residues. The CDR3 sequence: CAISETGGWNEQFF. The CDR3 bases are TGTGCCATCAGTGAGACAGGGGGCTGGAATGAGCAGTTCTTC.

The V gene is TRBV5-6, the J gene TRBJ2-4; D is possibly TRBD1 or TRBD2 (6 bases each). The J call may be incorrect, as the DNA end agrees better with TRBJ2-7. CDR1 is SGHDT, CDR2 YYEEEE, per germline. The CDR3 is 16 amino acids. The CDR3 DNA sequence: TGTGCCAGCACCCTCGGAGGGGACATAGACTCCTACGAGCAGTACTTC. Translating it yields CASTLGGDIDSYEQYF.

This clonotype was seen only once. The V gene is TRBV29-1, the J gene TRBJ2-7, with TRBD1 matching over 9 bases. The CDR3 runs 14 residues. The germline CDR1 and CDR2 sequences are SQVTM and ANQGSEA. The ends lost 1 base at V and 3 bases at J; junction bases unmatched: 4. Written as DNA, the CDR3 is TGCAGCGTTGAAGGGAAGGACAGGGGCTACGAGCAGTACTTC. Translation: CSVEGKDRGYEQYF.

The chain employs TRBV20-1 and TRBJ2-7; 8 bases line up with TRBD2. V trimming: 2 bases; J trimming: 3 bases; junction bases outside the gene matches: 3. This CDR3 has 13 amino acids. Germline lookup yields CDR1 DFQATT and CDR2 SNEGSKA (reference sequence). CDR3 DNA: TGCAGTGCTAGACTCCTAGCGGGCTACGAGCAGTACTTC. Translating it yields CSARLLAGYEQYF.

The chain couples TRBV20-1 to TRBJ2-7; either TRBD1 or TRBD2 may fit D (6 bases each). V lost 1 base to trimming and J lost 1 base, with 14 bases between them. The CDR3 runs 15 residues. The germline gives CDR1 DFQATT, CDR2 SNEGSKA (reference sequence). The CDR3 loop is CSARGGRGRSYEQYF. The DNA for the CDR3 is TGCAGTGCTAGAGGTGGTCGGGGGCGTTCCTACGAGCAGTACTTC.

V gene TRBV6-1 combines with J gene TRBJ2-1; 14 nucleotides align to TRBD2. This CDR3 comprises 19 residues. Germline trimming cut 5 bases from V and 0 bases from J; bases unmatched to any gene: 9. Per the germline V gene, CDR1 is MNHNS and CDR2 is SASEGT. Here the CDR3 DNA reads TGTGCCAGCAGTACGGTTTCCGGGACTAGCGGGAGCTCCTACAATGAGCAGTTCTTC. Translated, it gives CASSTVSGTSGSSYNEQFF.